The clone carrying this T cell receptor (beta chain) was seen a handful of times. V shed 4 bases and J shed 6 bases, with 10 bases lying between them. The CDR3 covers 13 residues. CDR1 and CDR2 from the germline V gene are ENHRY and SYGVKD. This record belongs to a study of early T cells in non-severe SARS-CoV-2 infection. TCRdb redid the calling of the 5' RACE reads with MiXCR, one entry per CDR3 protein. The sample lists some 96,000 distinct CDR3 sequences, about 10% occurring once. The TCR comes from an adult who was a healthcare worker with PCR-confirmed SARS-CoV-2 infection or an uninfected control (not recorded which). The starting material was whole blood, obtained at baseline. The V gene is TRBV10-3, the J gene TRBJ2-4; D remains ambiguous. The CDR3 DNA reads as TGTGCCATCAGTGTGACGGCAATAAACATTCAGTACTTC. It yields the protein CAISVTAINIQYF.